This T cell receptor (beta chain) was observed in a study of cytomegalovirus exposure and HLA in healthy donors (dated by TCRdb to the late 2010s). Looking at the study overall: According to an earlier analysis of a few hundred of the donors, roughly 180 million T cells yielded some 110 million unique TCR beta sequences and approximately 300 Gb of sequence data. An early release covering 550 to 700 HLA-typed donors comprised about 300 gigabases of sequencing data and tens of millions of unique TCR sequences. Of the roughly 400 genotyped donors, less than 90% were placed in the genetic ancestry cluster associated with self-reported Caucasian donors. The aim of the study was to test whether cataloging public T cell receptors could identify signatures of past pathogen exposure. The study used immunosequencing to profile the T cell repertoires of around 600 subjects and linked those repertoires to cytomegalovirus serostatus. Along with the roughly 610-subject first cohort, a separate validation cohort of over 90 different subjects was used. The study combined high-throughput TCR immunosequencing, statistical association of individual TCRs with disease status, and machine learning to predict cytomegalovirus infection status. A later analysis re-analyzed previously published TCR beta repertoires from approximately 670 donors and added high-resolution HLA genotyping to study TCR occurrence patterns. In the later analysis, no new phenotypic data were used to find candidate immune exposures; instead, reliance was placed on TCR beta sequences and their occurrence across donors. In an earlier analysis of about 590 of the donors, high-throughput TCR beta sequencing was used to judge whether each TCR beta V gene segment behaved as functional or pseudogenic. Donor age, sex, ethnicity and CMV serostatus were compiled together with the repertoire data. Genome-wide SNP genotypes for about 65% of the roughly 670 donors were used in a later genetic analysis, which treated that subset as a discovery cohort. All discovery cohort repertoires had been generated using a single sequencing platform. HLA typing covered class I and class II loci at four-digit resolution. Typing coverage varied by locus: roughly 629-630 donors for A, B, C, DRB1 and DQB1; approximately 560 for DQA1; about 600 for DPA1; under 490 for DPB1. Roughly 5 DR-DQ haplotypes were handled as single units for association and clustering, since linkage in the cohort was strong. On average, around 240,000 unique TCR beta nucleotide sequences were sequenced per donor among some 430 genotyped donors of the cohort, with roughly a sixth of those sequences being non-productive.

Points on this clone: What this receptor recognizes is not known. No quality values exist for individual bases; no much larger clone is one base distant.

The cysteine opens and the phenylalanine closes a CDR3 of 17 amino acids. Only the CDR3 region is kept as DNA, spanning 51 bases read in frame from base 1. Ends trimmed: V by 5 bases, J by 1 base; bases unmatched to a gene: 2. Study-level results and caveats: A cluster of highly shared sequence variants was judged likely to represent a technical artifact of the sequencing pipeline. Linkage disequilibrium might explain the correlated functional status among segregating V segments, but an unknown experimental factor could not be excluded. For the cohort, immune exposure information was limited to CMV serostatus. While some public TCRs were present in many individuals, most TCR sequences turned up only very rarely across donors. In a later analysis, most CMV-associated TCR beta chains were found to appear HLA-restricted, with HLA associations seemingly driven largely by CMV exposure. Because HLA typing was unavailable for some donors at each locus, only the typed subset was used in association tests. Assigning TCR associations to individual alleles was difficult when HLA alleles, especially DR and DQ, strongly co-occurred. This cohort had only TCR beta chains sequenced, and the lack of alpha or paired-chain data limited which features could be detected. Broadly in line with IMGT annotations, most TCR beta V segments showed up in productive rearrangements about 87% or about 30% of the time in an earlier analysis of some 590 of the donors. In a later analysis, several top co-occurrence clusters were reported to appear linked to parvovirus B19, influenza, CMV and Epstein-Barr virus. Compared with equally common non-associated chains, HLA-associated TCR beta chains in a later analysis were more clonally expanded and had lower generation probabilities. Roughly uniform sequencing depth across donors was assumed in presence/absence analyses, although this assumption may not hold. Three of the identified cytomegalovirus-associated TCR beta chains were confirmed in vitro to be specific for cytomegalovirus antigens. In a later genetic analysis, fewer N-insertions in productive TCRs were reported among donors in an Asian-associated ancestry cluster than the roughly 640-donor mean. Because counts were too low, roughly 16 rarely observed V segments, including chromosome 9 orphons, were excluded from the earlier analysis of about 500 of the donors. The classifier was reported to diagnose cytomegalovirus status with high specificity and sensitivity in both the original and validation cohorts. In a later analysis, TCR association rates were found to vary across HLA loci, with the most associated TCRs seen for DRB1 alleles and the fewest for HLA-C alleles. A further reported finding was that TCR beta sequences accurately predicted the HLA-A and HLA-B alleles for most subjects in the first cohort. According to the authors, the approach could potentially be generalized to other disease states and immunological phenotypes. The 87-base-pair reads could not distinguish some IMGT-functional V segments, including TRBV6-2 and TRBV6-3, so those segments were excluded. At a false discovery rate of 0.05, a later analysis linked 16,951 TCR beta sequences to specific HLA alleles. A later genetic analysis associated a missense DCLRE1C variant with V-gene and J-gene trimming of TCR beta chains, and an independent cohort replicated the association. In the study, some 180 TCR beta chains were listed as associated with cytomegalovirus.

The cohort comprised fewer than 750 healthy bone marrow donors. All cohort members were sampled while nominally healthy, although unrecorded immune exposures were likely present. The donor tested CMV seronegative and was one of the 352 seronegative cohort members. A peripheral blood sample was provided by each donor, and peripheral blood mononuclear cells were used for TCR beta sequencing. The Qiagen DNeasy Blood Extraction Kit was used to extract genomic DNA from the blood cell samples. Library construction relied on the immunoSEQ multiplex PCR assay. For the multiplex PCR, a mixture combining 60 forward primers for TCR Vbeta segments and 13 reverse primers for TCR Jbeta segments was used. A multiplex PCR assay on genomic DNA amplified the CDR3 region of rearranged TCR beta genes. On the Illumina HiSeq System, the amplified TCR beta libraries were sequenced as 87-base-pair reads. The source study handled its data this way. A later analysis tallied 80 million to 95 million unique TCR beta chains across the approximately 670 repertoires, and roughly 11 million of those chains were shared by two or more donors. To remove PCR and sequencing errors, raw reads were error-corrected and collapsed into unique sequences using a nearest-neighbor algorithm that merged closely related sequences. CDR3 sequences were aligned to IMGT reference sequences to assign V, D and J gene segments. For a sequence to be retained, at least a six-nucleotide match to both a V gene segment and a J gene segment was required. Rearrangements were classified as productive when the CDR3 lacked stop codons and remained in frame with V and J, and all other rearrangements were classified as non-productive. Following IMGT convention, CDR3 was defined as the stretch from the second conserved V-encoded cysteine up to the conserved J-encoded phenylalanine. The earlier analysis of fewer than 750 of the donors excluded sequences that lacked an unambiguous match to a single V gene segment. An earlier analysis of approximately 590 of the donors classified V segments as functional when productive rearrangements were above 56.7% and as segregating when the standard deviation between donors was above 5%. A statistical classification framework was built to diagnose cytomegalovirus status from the catalog of TCR beta chain sequences. In a later analysis, V and J genes were assigned by comparing TCR nucleotide sequences against IMGT/GENE-DB human TR gene sequences. A later analysis assigned CDR3 sequences and most-parsimonious VDJ recombination scenarios with the TCRdist pipeline. In a later analysis, each TCR beta chain was defined by its CDR3 amino acid sequence together with its V-gene family, and reads without a unique V-gene family were excluded. In a later analysis, some 600 highly shared, low-generation-probability nucleotide sequences were removed to address suspected cross-contamination and a sequencing artifact. In a later analysis, a clonal expansion index was calculated for each public chain from normalized within-repertoire ranks of inferred template counts. In a later analysis, generation probabilities were computed using a VDJ recombination model fitted to out-of-frame rearrangements, and the results were checked against IGoR. In a later analysis, TCR-TCR, TCR-HLA and TCR-CMV co-occurrence was scored with hypergeometric tests, and a repertoire-size bias correction was applied to TCR pairs. A later analysis estimated false discovery rates by permuting HLA or CMV assignments 20 times. In a later analysis, co-occurring TCRs were grouped with DBSCAN, and TCRdist sequence similarity was added when clustering was performed within HLA-allele-positive subsets. Repertoires with fewer than 30,000 or more than 120,000 public chains, plus five repertoires with anomalous nucleotide sharing, were excluded from co-occurrence clustering. TCRdb mirrors the immuneACCESS table, restricted to in-frame sequences. Some clones are absent from its copies; in checked studies, under half trace to an unresolved V gene, and the reason for the others is unknown. V and J calls and clone size are copied from that table; D and trimming were computed from the DNA. Here the sample has about 150,000 clones; about 70% occur a single time. The ten largest clones capture 3.1% of the sample.

The receptor was isolated from a male donor in good health and CMV-seronegative. The source material was PBMCs. The chain uses TRBV6-7 and TRBJ2-2; TRBD2 lines up with 15 middle nucleotides. TRBV6-7 has ORF status, its function being uncertain. CDR3 region: CASSRGLAGGNTGELFF. The nucleotides are TGTGCCAGCAGTCGGGGACTAGCGGGGGGGAACACCGGGGAGCTGTTTTTT.